This T cell receptor beta chain was identified during a study of identical twins. This clonotype was observed a handful of times. One entry per CDR3 protein results from TCRdb running MiXCR on the 5' RACE reads. Here the sample spans some 300,000 distinct CDR3 sequences, 12% being singletons. Everyone who donated was a healthy Caucasian. These sequences were also reported in another study, on yellow fever vaccine responses in identical twins.

The TCR was taken from a woman between 18 and 29 years old in good health. Material: CD8+ T cells sorted from blood.

CDR3 DNA: TGCAGTGCTAGCGAGGTCCGGGGCAGCCAAGAGACCCAGTACTTC. Translating it yields CSASEVRGSQETQYF. The chain combines TRBV20-1 with TRBJ2-5; possibly TRBD1 or TRBD2 for D (5 bases each). V was shortened by 3 bases and J by 1 base, with 15 bases between the two germline ends. The CDR3 length is 15 residues. The germline CDR1 and CDR2 sequences are DFQATT and SNEGSKA (reference sequence).